Following are 15 T cell receptor beta chains from one sample sequenced in a study of blood T cell repertoires in COVID-19. Some clones are missing from TCRdb's copy, which holds only in-frame ones; the method was immunoSEQ multiplex PCR. The data show some 280,000 clones, with over 75% seen just once and around an eighth held by the top ten. Material: peripheral blood. These receptors all stem from a woman aged 55-69 years with acute or convalescent COVID-19.

The chain couples TRBV7-2 to TRBJ2-3; D gene unclear. V gave up 5 bases and J gave up 6 bases, with 18 bases separating them. Germline V gene sequence: CDR1 SGHTA, CDR2 FQGNSA. CDR3 length: 15 residues. CDR3 in amino acids: CASSLLNPASDTQYF. Here the CDR3 DNA reads TGTGCCAGCAGCCTCCTAAATCCAGCGTCGGATACGCAGTATTTT.

J is TRBJ1-2 and V is TRBV28; D is possibly TRBD1 (5 bases). This CDR3 has 13 residues. Germline CDR1 reads MDHEN; CDR2 reads SYDVKM. The V gene lost 2 bases and the J gene lost 5 bases, with 9 bases spanning the gap. CDR3 bases: TGTGCCAGCAGTTTAGCAGGGTCTTATGGCTACACCTTC. Translating it yields CASSLAGSYGYTF.

The rearrangement joins TRBV5-4 to TRBJ2-5, with D maybe TRBD1 (6 bases). CDR3 length: 14 residues. The ends were cut back, 2 bases at V and 5 bases at J, with 13 bases in the middle. Germline CDR1 reads SGHNT; CDR2 reads YYREEE (reference sequence). CDR3 residues: CASSLPGAEETQYF. CDR3 sequence (DNA): TGTGCCAGCAGCTTACCAGGGGCAGAGGAGACCCAGTACTTC.

J is TRBJ1-5 and V is TRBV12-3 or TRBV12-4; 8 nucleotides line up with TRBD1. The CDR3 has 13 amino acids. After removal of 10 bases from V and 4 bases from J, the junction contained 6 bases not matched to a gene. The CDR3 coding sequence is TGTGCCACAGGTCAGGGGGCGAATCAGCCCCAGCATTTT. It codes for CATGQGANQPQHF.

The J gene is TRBJ2-1, the V gene TRBV7-8; 7 positions agree with TRBD1. The CDR3 has 12 residues. J was trimmed by 7 bases and V by 6 bases; bases with no gene match: 3. Germline V gives CDR1 SGHVS, CDR2 FQNEAQ. The CDR3 DNA sequence: TGTGCCAGCAGTCGACAGGGAAATGAGCAGTTCTTC. The encoded protein is CASSRQGNEQFF.

The rearrangement links TRBV7-9 to TRBJ1-2; 12 nucleotides align to TRBD1. CDR3 size: 15 residues. Germline CDR1 reads SEHNR; CDR2 reads FQNEAQ (reference sequence). V trimming: 5 bases; J trimming: 5 bases; junction bases outside the gene matches: 6. The CDR3 DNA reads as TGTGCCAGCAGCGAGGGACAGGGGGCGATTTATGGCTACACCTTC. Translation: CASSEGQGAIYGYTF. The complete variable domain, with remaining parts taken from reference TRBV7-9 and TRBJ1-2, reads DTGVSQNPRHKITKRGQNVTFRCDPISEHNRLYWYRQTLGQGPEFLTYFQNEAQLEKSRLLSDRFSAERPKGSFSTLEIQRTEQGDSAMYLCASSEGQGAIYGYTFGSGTRLTVV.

The chain uses TRBV19 and TRBJ2-6; D remains ambiguous. Germline V gene lookup returns CDR1 LNHDA and CDR2 SQIVND (reference sequence). The CDR3 totals 15 residues. Between the trimmed V and J ends, which lost 4 bases and 1 base, there was a span of 8 bases. The CDR3 is CASSTRDSGANVLTF. CDR3 sequence (DNA): TGTGCCAGTAGTACTCGAGATTCTGGGGCCAACGTCCTGACTTTC.

V gene TRBV24-1 combines with J gene TRBJ1-2; D not resolved. The CDR3 is 11 amino acids. The V gene's germline CDR1 is KGHDR and CDR2 SFDVKD. Between the trimmed V and J ends, which lost 9 bases and 2 bases, there was a span of 6 bases. The CDR3 DNA reads as TGTGCCACCTCCGGGAACTATGGCTACACCTTC. It codes for CATSGNYGYTF.

J is TRBJ2-3 and V is TRBV3-1 (or the pseudogene TRBV3-2); tentative D call: TRBD2 (6 bases). This CDR3 is built from 16 residues. Germline V gene lookup returns CDR1 LGHDT and CDR2 YNNKEL (reference sequence). Trimming stripped 4 bases from V and 0 bases from J, with 14 bases between. The CDR3 DNA is TGTGCCAGCAGCCCCCTGGGCGGGACTAGCACAGATACGCAGTATTTT. It encodes CASSPLGGTSTDTQYF.

This clone showed up just once. CDR3 in DNA: TGTGCCAGCAGTAGAAACGGGCTAGCGGGAGATACGCAGTATTTT. As protein: CASSRNGLAGDTQYF. V usage is TRBV6-5 and J usage is TRBJ2-3, with 8 nucleotides matching TRBD2. V lost 5 bases, J lost 5 bases, and 9 bases stayed unmatched. CDR1 is MNHEY and CDR2 is SVGAGI in the germline V gene. This CDR3 contains 15 residues.

This chain links TRBV29-1 with TRBJ2-7, with D possibly matching TRBD1 (5 bases). In germline, CDR1 is SQVTM, CDR2 ANQGSEA. The CDR3 is 14 amino acids. Trimming pared 7 bases from V and 0 bases from J, leaving 16 bases between. In nucleotides, the CDR3 is TGCAGCGCGTCAGGGTTTGGGAACTCCTACGAGCAGTACTTC. This encodes CSASGFGNSYEQYF.

V is TRBV18 and J is TRBJ1-5, with D hard to call. Trimming left V 2 bases short and J 4 bases short, with 6 bases between. The germline V gene encodes CDR1 KGHSH and CDR2 LQKENI. The CDR3 contains 13 residues. CDR3 region: CASSPGENQPQHF. In DNA form, the CDR3 reads TGTGCCAGCTCACCAGGGGAGAATCAGCCCCAGCATTTT.

This chain links TRBV29-1 with TRBJ2-3; tentative D call: TRBD2 (5 bases). From germline, CDR1 is SQVTM and CDR2 ANQGSEA. The CDR3 contains 15 residues. The ends were cut back, 2 bases at V and 0 bases at J, with 12 bases in the middle. The CDR3 is CSVEKAEDSTDTQYF. Here the CDR3 DNA reads TGCAGCGTTGAAAAAGCGGAAGATAGCACAGATACGCAGTATTTT.

This sequence joins TRBV4-1 and TRBJ1-5, with 7 bases aligning to TRBD1. Germline V gene data show CDR1 as MGHRA and CDR2 as YSYEKL. The CDR3 is made up of 15 amino acids. The V segment lost 0 bases and the J segment 3 bases; nucleotides outside the gene matches: 2. Here the CDR3 DNA reads TGCGCCAGCAGCCAAGAGGACAGGACCAATCAGCCCCAGCATTTT. Its protein product is CASSQEDRTNQPQHF.

This chain joins TRBV7-5 and TRBJ1-5; TRBD1, the D gene given by the table, was not confirmed from the DNA. TRBV7-5 is marked as a pseudogene. The CDR3 has 17 amino acids. CDR3 DNA sequence: TGTGTCAGAAGCTTCCAATCGACAGGGGATAGCAATCAGCCCCAGCATTTT. Its translation is CVRSFQSTGDSNQPQHF.